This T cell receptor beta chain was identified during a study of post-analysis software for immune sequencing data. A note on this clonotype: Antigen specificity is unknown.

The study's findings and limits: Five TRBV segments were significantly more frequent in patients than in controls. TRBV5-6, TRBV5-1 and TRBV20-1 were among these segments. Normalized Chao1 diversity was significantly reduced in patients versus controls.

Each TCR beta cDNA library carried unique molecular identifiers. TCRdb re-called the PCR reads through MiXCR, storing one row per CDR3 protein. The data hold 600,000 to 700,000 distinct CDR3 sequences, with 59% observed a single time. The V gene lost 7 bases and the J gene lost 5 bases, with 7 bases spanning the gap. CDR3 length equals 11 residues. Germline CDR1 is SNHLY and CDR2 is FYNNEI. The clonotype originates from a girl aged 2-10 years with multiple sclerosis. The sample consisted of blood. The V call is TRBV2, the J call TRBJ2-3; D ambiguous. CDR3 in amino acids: CASKSEDTQYF. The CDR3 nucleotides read TGTGCCAGCAAGTCGGAAGATACGCAGTATTTT.